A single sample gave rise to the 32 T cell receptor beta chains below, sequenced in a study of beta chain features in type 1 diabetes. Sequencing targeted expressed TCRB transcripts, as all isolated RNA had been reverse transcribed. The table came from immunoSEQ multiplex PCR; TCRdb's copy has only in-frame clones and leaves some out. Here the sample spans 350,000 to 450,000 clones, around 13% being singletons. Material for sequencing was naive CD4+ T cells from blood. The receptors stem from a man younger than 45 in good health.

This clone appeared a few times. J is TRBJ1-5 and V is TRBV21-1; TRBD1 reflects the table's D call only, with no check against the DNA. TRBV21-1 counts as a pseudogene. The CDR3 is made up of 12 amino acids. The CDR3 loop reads CASSNRNQPQHF. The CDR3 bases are TGTGCCAGCAGCAACAGAAATCAGCCCCAGCATTTT.

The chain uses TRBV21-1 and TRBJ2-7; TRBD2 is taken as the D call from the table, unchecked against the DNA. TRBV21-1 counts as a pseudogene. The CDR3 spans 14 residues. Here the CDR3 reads CASSKDEGTYEQYF. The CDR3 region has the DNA TGTGCCAGCAGCAAAGACGAGGGTACCTACGAGCAGTACTTC.

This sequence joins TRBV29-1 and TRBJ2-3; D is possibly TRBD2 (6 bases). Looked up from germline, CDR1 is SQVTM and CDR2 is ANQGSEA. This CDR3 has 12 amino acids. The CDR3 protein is CGGSVGTDTQYF. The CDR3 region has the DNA TGCGGGGGGTCCGTCGGCACAGATACGCAGTATTTT.

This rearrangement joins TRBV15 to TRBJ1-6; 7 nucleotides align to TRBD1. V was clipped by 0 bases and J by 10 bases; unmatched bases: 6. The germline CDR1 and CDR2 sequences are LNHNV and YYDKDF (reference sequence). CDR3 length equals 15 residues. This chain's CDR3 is CATSRDPKGGSPLHF. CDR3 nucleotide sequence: TGTGCCACCAGCAGAGACCCCAAAGGGGGCTCACCCCTCCACTTT. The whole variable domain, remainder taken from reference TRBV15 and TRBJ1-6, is DAMVIQNPRYQVTQFGKPVTLSCSQTLNHNVMYWYQQKSSQAPKLLFHYYDKDFNNEADTPDNFQSRRPNTSFCFLDIRSPGLGDTAMYLCATSRDPKGGSPLHFGNGTRLTVT.

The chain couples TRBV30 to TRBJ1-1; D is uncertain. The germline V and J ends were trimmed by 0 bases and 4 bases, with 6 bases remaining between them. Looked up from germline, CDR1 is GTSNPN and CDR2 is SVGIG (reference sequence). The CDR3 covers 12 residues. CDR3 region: CAWSVLVTEAFF. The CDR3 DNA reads TGTGCCTGGAGTGTACTTGTCACTGAAGCTTTCTTT.

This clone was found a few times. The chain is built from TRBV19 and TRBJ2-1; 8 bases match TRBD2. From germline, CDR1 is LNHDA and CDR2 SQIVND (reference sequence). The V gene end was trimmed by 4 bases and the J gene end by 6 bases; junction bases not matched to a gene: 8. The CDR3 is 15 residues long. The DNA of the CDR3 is TGTGCCAGTAGTAACCCGGGACTAGGAAGCAATGAGCAGTTCTTC. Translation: CASSNPGLGSNEQFF.

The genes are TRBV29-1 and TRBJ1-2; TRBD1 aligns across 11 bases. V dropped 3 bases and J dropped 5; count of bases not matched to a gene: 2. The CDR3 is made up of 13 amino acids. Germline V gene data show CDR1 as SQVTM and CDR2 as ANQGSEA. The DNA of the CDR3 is TGCAGCGTTGATGGGACAGGGGGGTATGGCTACACCTTC. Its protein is CSVDGTGGYGYTF.

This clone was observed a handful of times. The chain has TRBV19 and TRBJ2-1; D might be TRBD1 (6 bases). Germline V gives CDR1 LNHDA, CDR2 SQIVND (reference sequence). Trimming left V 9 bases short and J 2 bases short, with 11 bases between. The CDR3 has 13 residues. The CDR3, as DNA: TGTGCCAGACCGGACAGACCCTACAATGAGCAGTTCTTC. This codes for CARPDRPYNEQFF.

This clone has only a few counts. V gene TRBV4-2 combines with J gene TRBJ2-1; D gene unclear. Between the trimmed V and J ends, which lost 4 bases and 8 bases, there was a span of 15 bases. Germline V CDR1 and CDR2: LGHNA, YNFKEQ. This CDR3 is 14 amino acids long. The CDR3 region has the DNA TGTGCCAGCAGCCCCTCGCTATGGATCGATGAGCAGTTCTTC. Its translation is CASSPSLWIDEQFF.

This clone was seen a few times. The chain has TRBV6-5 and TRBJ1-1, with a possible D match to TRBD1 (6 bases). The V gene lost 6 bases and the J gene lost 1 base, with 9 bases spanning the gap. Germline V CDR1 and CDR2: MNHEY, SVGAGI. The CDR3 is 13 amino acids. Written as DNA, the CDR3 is TGTGCCAGCAGCCAACAGGGGAACACTGAAGCTTTCTTT. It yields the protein CASSQQGNTEAFF.

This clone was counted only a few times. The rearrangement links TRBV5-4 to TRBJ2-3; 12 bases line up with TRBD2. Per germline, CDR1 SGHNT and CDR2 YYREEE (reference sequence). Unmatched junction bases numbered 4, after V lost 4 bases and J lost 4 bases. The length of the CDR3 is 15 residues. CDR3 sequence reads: CASSASGGAPDTQYF. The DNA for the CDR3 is TGTGCCAGCAGCGCTAGCGGGGGGGCCCCAGATACGCAGTATTTT. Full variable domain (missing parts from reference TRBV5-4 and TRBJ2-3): ETGVTQSPTHLIKTRGQQVTLRCSSQSGHNTVSWYQQALGQGPQFIFQYYREEENGRGNFPPRFSGLQFPNYSSELNVNALELDDSALYLCASSASGGAPDTQYFGPGTRLTVL.

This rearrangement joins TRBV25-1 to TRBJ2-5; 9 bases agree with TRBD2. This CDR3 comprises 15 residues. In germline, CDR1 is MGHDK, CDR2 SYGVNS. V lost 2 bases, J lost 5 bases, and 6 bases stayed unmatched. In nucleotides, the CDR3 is TGTGCCAGCAGTGAAGGGGGGACTAGCTCGGAGACCCAGTACTTC. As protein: CASSEGGTSSETQYF.

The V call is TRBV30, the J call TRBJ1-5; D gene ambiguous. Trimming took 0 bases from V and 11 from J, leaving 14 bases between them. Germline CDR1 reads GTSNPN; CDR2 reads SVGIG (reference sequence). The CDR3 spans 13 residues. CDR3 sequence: CAWSVGSGSSQHF. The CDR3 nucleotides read TGTGCCTGGAGTGTAGGGTCGGGATCATCCCAGCATTTT.

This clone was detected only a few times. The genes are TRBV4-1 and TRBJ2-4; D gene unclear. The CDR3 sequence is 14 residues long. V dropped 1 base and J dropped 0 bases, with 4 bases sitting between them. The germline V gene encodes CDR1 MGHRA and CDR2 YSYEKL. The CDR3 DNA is TGCGCCAGCAGCCAAGTCCTAGCCAAAAACATTCAGTACTTC. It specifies CASSQVLAKNIQYF.

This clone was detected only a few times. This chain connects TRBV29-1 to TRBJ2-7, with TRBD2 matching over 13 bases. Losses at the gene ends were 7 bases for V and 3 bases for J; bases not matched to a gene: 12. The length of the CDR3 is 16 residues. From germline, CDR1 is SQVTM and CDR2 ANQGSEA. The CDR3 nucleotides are TGCAGCGCTGGGGGACTAGCGGGGCCTTTCGGCTACGAGCAGTACTTC. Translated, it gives CSAGGLAGPFGYEQYF.

CDR3 in amino acids: CASSEASVALQPQHF. CDR3 nucleotides: TGTGCCAGCAGTGAAGCCTCGGTGGCACTTCAGCCCCAGCATTTT. The rearrangement joins TRBV2 to TRBJ1-5; no firm D call. CDR1 SNHLY and CDR2 FYNNEI come from the germline V gene. CDR3 length: 15 residues. V was pared by 0 bases and J by 6 bases, with 12 bases between. The variable domain in full, completed from reference TRBV2 and TRBJ1-5, reads EPEVTQTPSHQVTQMGQEVILRCVPISNHLYFYWYRQILGQKVEFLVSFYNNEISEKSEIFDDQFSVERPDGSNFTLKIRSTKLEDSAMYFCASSEASVALQPQHFGDGTRLSIL.

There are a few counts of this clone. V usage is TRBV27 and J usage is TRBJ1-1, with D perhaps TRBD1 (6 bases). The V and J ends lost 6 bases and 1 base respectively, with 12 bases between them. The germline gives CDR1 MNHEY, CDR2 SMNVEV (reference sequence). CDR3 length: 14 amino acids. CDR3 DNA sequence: TGTGCCAGCAGATTGAGGGGGAAGAACACTGAAGCTTTCTTT. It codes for CASRLRGKNTEAFF.

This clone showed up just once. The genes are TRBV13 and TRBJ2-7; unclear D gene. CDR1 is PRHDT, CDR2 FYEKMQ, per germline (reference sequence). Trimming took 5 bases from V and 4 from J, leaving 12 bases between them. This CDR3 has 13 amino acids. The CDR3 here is CASSRAGGYEQYV. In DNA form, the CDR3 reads TGTGCCAGCAGCAGGGCCGGCGGATACGAGCAGTACGTC.

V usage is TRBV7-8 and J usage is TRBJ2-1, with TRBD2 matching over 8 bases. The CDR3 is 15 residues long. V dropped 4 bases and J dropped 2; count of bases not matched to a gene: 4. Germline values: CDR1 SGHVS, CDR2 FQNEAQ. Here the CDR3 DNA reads TGTGCCAGCAGCTCCAGCGGGAGCACCTACAATGAGCAGTTCTTC. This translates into CASSSSGSTYNEQFF.

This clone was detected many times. The CDR3 bases are TGCGCCAGCAGTCAATCGGCCGGGGAAACCGAAGGGGGTGGCTACACCTTC. Its protein is CASSQSAGETEGGGYTF. The chain is built from TRBV23-1 and TRBJ1-2, with D perhaps matching TRBD1 (6 bases). TRBV23-1 is identified as an open reading frame with a role that is uncertain. This CDR3 is built from 17 residues. Trimming took 0 bases from V and 7 from J, leaving 21 bases between them.

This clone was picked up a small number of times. CDR3 nucleotides: TGTGCCAGCAGCGGACCAACCTCCAGTGGGGGAGAGACCCAGTACTTC. Its protein product is CASSGPTSSGGETQYF. The V and J genes are TRBV9 and TRBJ2-5; D possibly matches TRBD1 or TRBD2 (5 bases each). Germline-derived CDR1 and CDR2 are SGDLS and YYNGEE. The CDR3 spans 16 residues. Deletions cut 3 bases from V and 4 bases from J, with 19 bases between.

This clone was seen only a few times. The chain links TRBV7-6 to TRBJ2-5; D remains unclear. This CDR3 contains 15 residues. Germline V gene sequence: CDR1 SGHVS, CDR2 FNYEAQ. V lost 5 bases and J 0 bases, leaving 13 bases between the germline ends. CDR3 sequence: CASSPQMGYQETQYF. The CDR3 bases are TGTGCCAGCAGCCCCCAGATGGGGTACCAAGAGACCCAGTACTTC. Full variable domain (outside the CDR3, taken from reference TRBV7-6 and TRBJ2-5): GAGVSQSPRYKVTKRGQDVALRCDPISGHVSLYWYRQALGQGPEFLTYFNYEAQQDKSGLPNDRFSAERPEGSISTLTIQRTEQRDSAMYRCASSPQMGYQETQYFGPGTRLLVL.

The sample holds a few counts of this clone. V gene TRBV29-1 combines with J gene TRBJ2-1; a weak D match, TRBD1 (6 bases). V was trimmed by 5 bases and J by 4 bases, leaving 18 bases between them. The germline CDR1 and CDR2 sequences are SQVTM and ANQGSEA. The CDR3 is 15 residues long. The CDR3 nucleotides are TGCAGCGTTACACAGGGCTCAAACTTATACAATGAGCAGTTCTTC. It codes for CSVTQGSNLYNEQFF.

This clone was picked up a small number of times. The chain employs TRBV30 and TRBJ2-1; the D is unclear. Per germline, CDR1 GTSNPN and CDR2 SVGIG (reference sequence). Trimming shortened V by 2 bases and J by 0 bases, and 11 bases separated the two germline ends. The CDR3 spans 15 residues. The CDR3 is CAWSIRRSSYNEQFF. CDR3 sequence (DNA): TGTGCCTGGAGTATCAGACGGAGCTCCTACAATGAGCAGTTCTTC.

In nucleotides, the CDR3 is TGCGCCAGCAGGGCTGGGAGCGAGCAGTACTTC. It yields the protein CASRAGSEQYF. The chain carries TRBV4-1 and TRBJ2-7; weak D call: TRBD2 (5 bases). The length of the CDR3 is 11 residues. V was clipped by 6 bases and J by 6 bases, with 9 bases between them. From germline, CDR1 is MGHRA and CDR2 YSYEKL.

The CDR3 spells CASSHEGNTEAFF. The DNA for the CDR3 is TGCGCCAGCAGCCACGAAGGGAACACTGAAGCTTTCTTT. The gene calls are TRBV4-3 and TRBJ1-1; D unclear. CDR1 LGHNA and CDR2 YSLEER come from the germline V gene. V gave up 3 bases and J gave up 1 base, with 6 bases separating them. CDR3 length: 13 amino acids.

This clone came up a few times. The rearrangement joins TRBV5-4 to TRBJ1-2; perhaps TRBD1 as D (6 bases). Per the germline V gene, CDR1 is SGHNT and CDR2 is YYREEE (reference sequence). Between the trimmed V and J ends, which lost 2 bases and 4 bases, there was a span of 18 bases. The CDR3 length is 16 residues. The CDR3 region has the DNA TGTGCCAGCAGCTTACCCCGACCGGGGGCTGGCTATGGCTACACCTTC. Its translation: CASSLPRPGAGYGYTF.

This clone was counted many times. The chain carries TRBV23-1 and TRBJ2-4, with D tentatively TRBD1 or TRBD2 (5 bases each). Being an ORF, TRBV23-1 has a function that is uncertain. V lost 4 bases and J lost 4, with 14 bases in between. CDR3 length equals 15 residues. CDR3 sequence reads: CASSRSGDRKNIQYF. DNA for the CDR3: TGCGCCAGCAGTCGGAGCGGCGACAGAAAAAACATTCAGTACTTC.

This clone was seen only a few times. Here the CDR3 reads CASSLQPGEQYF. The DNA for the CDR3 is TGCGCCAGCAGCTTACAGCCGGGGGAGCAGTACTTC. The chain is built from TRBV5-1 and TRBJ2-7; possibly TRBD2 for D (5 bases). Trimming stripped 2 bases from V and 7 bases from J, with 10 bases between. The CDR3 loop spans 12 amino acids. The germline CDR1 and CDR2 sequences are SGHRS and YFSETQ.

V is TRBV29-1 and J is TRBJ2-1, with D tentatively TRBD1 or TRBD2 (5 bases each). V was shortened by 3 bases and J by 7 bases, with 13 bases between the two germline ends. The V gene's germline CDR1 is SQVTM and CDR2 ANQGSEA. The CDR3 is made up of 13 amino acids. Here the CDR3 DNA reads TGCAGCGTTGAGAGGGGACCGGGTAATGAGCAGTTCTTC. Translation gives CSVERGPGNEQFF.

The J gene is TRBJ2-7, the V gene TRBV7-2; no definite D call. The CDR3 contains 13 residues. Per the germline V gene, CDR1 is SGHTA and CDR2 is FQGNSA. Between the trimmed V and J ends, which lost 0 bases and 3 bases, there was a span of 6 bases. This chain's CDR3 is CASSLAASYEQYV. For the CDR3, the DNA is TGTGCCAGCAGCTTAGCGGCCAGCTACGAGCAGTACGTC.

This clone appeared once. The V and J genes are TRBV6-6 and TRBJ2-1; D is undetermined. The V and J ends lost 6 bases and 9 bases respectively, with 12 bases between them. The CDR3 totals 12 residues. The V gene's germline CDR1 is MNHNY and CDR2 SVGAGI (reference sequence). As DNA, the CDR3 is TGTGCCAGCAGACTAAAAATTGGTGAGCAGTTCTTC. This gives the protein CASRLKIGEQFF.